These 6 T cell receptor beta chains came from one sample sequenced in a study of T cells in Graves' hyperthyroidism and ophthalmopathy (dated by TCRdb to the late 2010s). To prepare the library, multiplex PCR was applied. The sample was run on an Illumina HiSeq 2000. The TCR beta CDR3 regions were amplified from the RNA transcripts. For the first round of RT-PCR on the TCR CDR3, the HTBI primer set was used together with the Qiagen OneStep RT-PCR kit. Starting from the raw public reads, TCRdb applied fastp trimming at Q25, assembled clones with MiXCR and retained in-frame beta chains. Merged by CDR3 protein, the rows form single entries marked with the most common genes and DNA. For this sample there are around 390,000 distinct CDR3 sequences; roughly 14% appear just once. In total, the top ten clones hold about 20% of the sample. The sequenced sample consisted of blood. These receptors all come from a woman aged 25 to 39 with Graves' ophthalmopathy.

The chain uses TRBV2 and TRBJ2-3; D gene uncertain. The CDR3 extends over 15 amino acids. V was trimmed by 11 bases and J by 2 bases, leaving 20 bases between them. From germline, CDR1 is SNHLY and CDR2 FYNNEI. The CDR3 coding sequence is TGTGCCGGCACTAACACTCCAAAATTCACAGATACGCAGTATTTT. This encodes CAGTNTPKFTDTQYF. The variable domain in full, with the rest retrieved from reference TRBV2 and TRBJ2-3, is EPEVTQTPSHQVTQMGQEVILRCVPISNHLYFYWYRQILGQKVEFLVSFYNNEISEKSEIFDDQFSVERPDGSNFTLKIRSTKLEDSAMYFCAGTNTPKFTDTQYFGPGTRLTVL.

This CDR3 reads CASSLNHSGKRSYEQYF. Here the CDR3 DNA reads TGTGCCAGCAGCTTAAATCATAGCGGGAAGAGGTCCTACGAGCAGTACTTC. The chain links TRBV5-5 to TRBJ2-7; 8 bases are a match to TRBD2. With V trimmed by 2 bases and J by 1 base, 11 bases remained unmatched. This CDR3 contains 17 residues. CDR1 SGHKS and CDR2 YYEKEE come from the germline V gene (reference sequence).

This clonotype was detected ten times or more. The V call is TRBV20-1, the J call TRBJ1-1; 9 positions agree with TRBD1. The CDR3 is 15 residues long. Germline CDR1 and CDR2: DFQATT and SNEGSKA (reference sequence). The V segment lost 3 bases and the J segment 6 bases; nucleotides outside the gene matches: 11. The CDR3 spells CSARRGDRGRAEAFF. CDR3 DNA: TGCAGTGCTAGGAGGGGTGACAGGGGGAGGGCTGAAGCTTTCTTT.

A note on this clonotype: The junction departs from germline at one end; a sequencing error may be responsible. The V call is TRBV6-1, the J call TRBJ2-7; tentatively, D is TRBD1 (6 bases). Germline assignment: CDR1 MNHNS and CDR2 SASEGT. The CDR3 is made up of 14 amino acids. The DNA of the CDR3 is TGTGCCAGCGGCTCCACCTCAGGACAGTACGATTTGGACTTC. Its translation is CASGSTSGQYDLDF.

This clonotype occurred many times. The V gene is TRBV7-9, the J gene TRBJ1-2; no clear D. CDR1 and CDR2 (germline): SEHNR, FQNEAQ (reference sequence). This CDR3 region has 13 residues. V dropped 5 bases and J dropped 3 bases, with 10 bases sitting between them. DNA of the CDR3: TGTGCCAGCAGCCGACTCCCGCACTATGGCTACACCTTC. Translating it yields CASSRLPHYGYTF.

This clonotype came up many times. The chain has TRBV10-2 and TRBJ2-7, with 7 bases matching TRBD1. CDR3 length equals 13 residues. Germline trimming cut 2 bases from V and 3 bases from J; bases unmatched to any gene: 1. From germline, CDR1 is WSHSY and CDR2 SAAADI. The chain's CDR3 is CASSETGDYEQYF. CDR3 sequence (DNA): TGCGCCAGCAGTGAGACAGGGGACTACGAGCAGTACTTC.